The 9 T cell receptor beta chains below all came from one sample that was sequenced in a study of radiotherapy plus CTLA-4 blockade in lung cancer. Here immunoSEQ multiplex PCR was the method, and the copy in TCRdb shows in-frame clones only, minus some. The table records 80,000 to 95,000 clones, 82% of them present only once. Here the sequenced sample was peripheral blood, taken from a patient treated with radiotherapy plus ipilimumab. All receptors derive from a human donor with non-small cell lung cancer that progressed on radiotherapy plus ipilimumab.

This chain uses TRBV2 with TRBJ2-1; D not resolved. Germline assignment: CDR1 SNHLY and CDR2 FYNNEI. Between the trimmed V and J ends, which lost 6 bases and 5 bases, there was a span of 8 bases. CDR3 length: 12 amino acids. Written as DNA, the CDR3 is TGTGCCAGCAGATACAGCGACAATGAGCAGTTCTTC. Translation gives CASRYSDNEQFF. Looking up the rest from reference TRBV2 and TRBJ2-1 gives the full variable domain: EPEVTQTPSHQVTQMGQEVILRCVPISNHLYFYWYRQILGQKVEFLVSFYNNEISEKSEIFDDQFSVERPDGSNFTLKIRSTKLEDSAMYFCASRYSDNEQFFGPGTRLTVL.

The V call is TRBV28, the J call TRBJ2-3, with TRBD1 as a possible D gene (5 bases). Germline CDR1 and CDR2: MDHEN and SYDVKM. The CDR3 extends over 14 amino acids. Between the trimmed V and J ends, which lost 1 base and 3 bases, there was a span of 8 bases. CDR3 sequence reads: CASSLSPGTDTQYF. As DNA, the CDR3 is TGTGCCAGCAGTTTATCCCCAGGGACAGATACGCAGTATTTT.

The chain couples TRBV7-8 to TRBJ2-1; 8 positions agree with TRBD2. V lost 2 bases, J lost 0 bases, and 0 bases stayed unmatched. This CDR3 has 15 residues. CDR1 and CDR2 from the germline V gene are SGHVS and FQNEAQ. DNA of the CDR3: TGTGCCAGCAGCTTAAGCGGGAGCTCCTACAATGAGCAGTTCTTC. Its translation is CASSLSGSSYNEQFF.

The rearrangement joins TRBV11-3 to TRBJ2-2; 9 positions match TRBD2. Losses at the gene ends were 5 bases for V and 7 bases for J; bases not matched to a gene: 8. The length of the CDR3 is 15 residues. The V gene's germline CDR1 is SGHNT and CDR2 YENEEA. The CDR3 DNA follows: TGTGCCAGCAGCACCTGGACTAGCGATCACGGGGAGCTGTTTTTT. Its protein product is CASSTWTSDHGELFF.

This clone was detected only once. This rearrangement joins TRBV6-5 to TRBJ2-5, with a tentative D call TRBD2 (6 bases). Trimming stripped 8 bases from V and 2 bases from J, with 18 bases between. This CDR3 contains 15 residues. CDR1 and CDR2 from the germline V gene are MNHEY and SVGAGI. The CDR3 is CASDPGLLGQETQYF. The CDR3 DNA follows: TGTGCCAGCGACCCGGGACTGCTGGGGCAAGAGACCCAGTACTTC.

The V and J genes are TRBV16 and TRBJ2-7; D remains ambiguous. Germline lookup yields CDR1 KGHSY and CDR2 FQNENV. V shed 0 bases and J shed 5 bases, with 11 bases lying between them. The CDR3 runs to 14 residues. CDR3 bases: TGTGCCAGCAGCCAATCGATACAACGGAACGAGCAGTACTTC. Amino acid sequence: CASSQSIQRNEQYF.

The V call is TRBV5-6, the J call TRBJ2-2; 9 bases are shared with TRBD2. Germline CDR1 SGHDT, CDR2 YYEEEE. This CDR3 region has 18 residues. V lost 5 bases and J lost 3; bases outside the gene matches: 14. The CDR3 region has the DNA TGTGCCAGCAGAGAGGAGGGGTTAGCGGGAGCTTACACCGGGGAGCTGTTTTTT. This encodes CASREEGLAGAYTGELFF.

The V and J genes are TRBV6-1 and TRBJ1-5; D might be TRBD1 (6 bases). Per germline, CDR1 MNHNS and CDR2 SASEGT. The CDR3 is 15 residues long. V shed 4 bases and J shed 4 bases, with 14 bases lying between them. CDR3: CASSVNRVRNQPQHF. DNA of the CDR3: TGTGCCAGCAGTGTCAACAGGGTCCGGAATCAGCCCCAGCATTTT.

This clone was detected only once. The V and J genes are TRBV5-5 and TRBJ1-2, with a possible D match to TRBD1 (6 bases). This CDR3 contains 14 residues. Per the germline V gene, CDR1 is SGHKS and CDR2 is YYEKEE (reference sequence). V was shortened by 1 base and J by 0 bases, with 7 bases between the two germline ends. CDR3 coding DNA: TGTGCCAGCAGCTTGAGGGACACTAACTATGGCTACACCTTC. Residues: CASSLRDTNYGYTF. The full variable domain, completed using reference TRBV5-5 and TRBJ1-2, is DAGVTQSPTHLIKTRGQQVTLRCSPISGHKSVSWYQQVLGQGPQFIFQYYEKEERGRGNFPDRFSARQFPNYSSELNVNALLLGDSALYLCASSLRDTNYGYTFGSGTRLTVV.